The 2 T cell receptor beta chains in this list originate from one sample, sequenced in a study of T cells in women clearing cervical HPV infection (dated by TCRdb to about 2018). The library came from the immunoSEQ multiplex PCR assay. TCRdb retrieved this table from immuneACCESS and kept in-frame rearrangements only. Not all clones are present; in checked studies, unresolved V genes account for under half, and no reason is known for the remainder. The table of this sample itemizes 30,000 to 40,000 clones. In total, the top ten clones hold less than 8.5% of the sample. Sequencing input: blood buffy coat. The origin of the receptors is a woman aged 18 to 75 with a cervical HPV16 infection that either progressed to CIN3+ or cleared (not recorded which).

Worth noting for this clone: One end of the junction does not line up with germline, which may come from a read error. The sequence runs out 3 residues before the end of the CDR3; the remainder is reconstructed from the germline J gene. The chain links TRBV7-9 to TRBJ2-4; no firm D call. This CDR3 comprises 13 residues. CDR1 is SEHNR and CDR2 is FQNEAQ in the germline V gene (reference sequence). Incomplete CDR3 DNA: TGTGTCAGCAGCCACGCCGCTAACTATGGT. Translation gives CVSSHAANYG. In full, the CDR3 is CVSSHAANYGQYF.

Worth noting for this clone: The read ends 3 residues shy of where the CDR3 ends; the end is completed using the germline J gene. The chain joins TRBV6-1 to TRBJ1-5, with D unresolved. This CDR3 has 13 residues. The germline CDR1 and CDR2 sequences are MNHNS and SASEGT. V was clipped by 2 bases and J by 1 base, with 3 bases between them. The CDR3 sequence is CASSEQSNQPQHF. The CDR3 bases that were read are TGTGCCAGCAGTGAACAGAGCAATCAGCCC.